This passage covers 7 T cell receptor beta chains from one sample sequenced in a study of human T cells and chemical hapten exposure. Sequencing started from total RNA isolated from unfractionated whole blood. TCRdb used MiXCR to reprocess the 5' RACE reads, holding one entry per CDR3 protein. The table lists some 150,000 distinct CDR3 sequences, around 4% of them singletons, with over 1.1% in the top ten. The receptor source for this set is a female donor in good health.

This chain connects TRBV5-4 to TRBJ1-6; 9 bases fit TRBD1. V shed 4 bases, J shed 10 bases, and the junction held 6 bases outside the gene matches. The CDR3 totals 14 residues. Germline CDR1 and CDR2: SGHNT and YYREEE (reference sequence). The CDR3 loop reads CASSQGQGYSPLHF. The CDR3 DNA reads TGTGCCAGCAGCCAGGGACAGGGATACTCACCCCTCCACTTT. Together with reference TRBV5-4 and TRBJ1-6, the CDR3 gives the full variable domain: ETGVTQSPTHLIKTRGQQVTLRCSSQSGHNTVSWYQQALGQGPQFIFQYYREEENGRGNFPPRFSGLQFPNYSSELNVNALELDDSALYLCASSQGQGYSPLHFGNGTRLTVT.

This clonotype was observed many times. The chain combines TRBV4-2 with TRBJ1-2, with unresolved D. V gave up 2 bases and J gave up 6 bases, with 4 bases separating them. Germline CDR1 is LGHNA and CDR2 is YNFKEQ. The length of the CDR3 is 11 residues. The CDR3 region has the DNA TGTGCCAGCAGCCAACCCCATGGCTACACCTTC. It codes for CASSQPHGYTF.

At least ten counts were recorded for this clonotype. The genes are TRBV12-3 or TRBV12-4 and TRBJ2-5; 7 nucleotides match TRBD1. The trim removed 3 bases at V and 5 bases at J, leaving 9 bases unmatched. CDR3 length: 15 amino acids. CDR3 amino acids: CASSFNRGGGETQYF. Written as DNA, the CDR3 is TGTGCCAGCAGTTTTAACAGGGGCGGCGGGGAGACCCAGTACTTC.

This clonotype was found many times. J is TRBJ2-7 and V is TRBV20-1; TRBD1 agrees at 8 bases. Looked up from germline, CDR1 is DFQATT and CDR2 is SNEGSKA (reference sequence). The CDR3 length is 12 residues. V was pared by 3 bases and J by 3 bases, with 1 base of the junction left unmatched. The DNA for the CDR3 is TGCAGTGCTAGCGGGACAGGCTACGAGCAGTACTTC. Translation: CSASGTGYEQYF.

This clonotype was counted at least ten times. The genes are TRBV12-3 or TRBV12-4 and TRBJ2-7, with D unclear. The V gene lost 5 bases and the J gene lost 3 bases, with 11 bases spanning the gap. The CDR3 has 13 residues. Written as DNA, the CDR3 is TGTGCCAGCAGTCCTATACCATACTACGAGCAGTACTTC. This gives the protein CASSPIPYYEQYF.

The table lists this clonotype with many counts. V gene TRBV20-1 combines with J gene TRBJ2-3, with TRBD2 matching 14 bases. The J segment lost 5 bases and the V segment lost 4 bases, leaving 5 bases of the junction unmatched. Germline values: CDR1 DFQATT, CDR2 SNEGSKA (reference sequence). This CDR3 is built from 15 residues. CDR3 sequence (DNA): TGCAGTGCTACCGGGACTAGCGGGGGTGGAGATACGCAGTATTTT. Translated: CSATGTSGGGDTQYF.

This clonotype was detected many times. This sequence joins TRBV7-9 and TRBJ2-5, with TRBD1 matching 11 bases. V was pared by 4 bases and J by 5 bases, with 6 bases of the junction left unmatched. The CDR3 runs 15 residues. Germline V gene data show CDR1 as SEHNR and CDR2 as FQNEAQ (reference sequence). The CDR3 DNA reads TGTGCCAGCAGCTCAGGACAGGGGGCAGCGGAGACCCAGTACTTC. It is translated as CASSSGQGAAETQYF. The whole variable domain, remainder taken from reference TRBV7-9 and TRBJ2-5, is DTGVSQNPRHKITKRGQNVTFRCDPISEHNRLYWYRQTLGQGPEFLTYFQNEAQLEKSRLLSDRFSAERPKGSFSTLEIQRTEQGDSAMYLCASSSGQGAAETQYFGPGTRLLVL.